This T cell receptor (beta chain) was identified in a study of blood T cell repertoires in COVID-19. Sequenced by immunoSEQ multiplex PCR; TCRdb stores in-frame clones only, minus some. Altogether approximately 61,000 clones are present, over 65% being singletons, with the ten largest covering less than 25%. CDR1 and CDR2 (germline): LNHDA, SQIVND (reference sequence). V gave up 11 bases and J gave up 4 bases, with 15 bases separating them. The CDR3 is 12 residues long. The specimen sequenced was peripheral blood. The gene calls are TRBV19 and TRBJ2-7, with D unresolved. The sequence was obtained from a man older than 75 with active or convalescent COVID-19. DNA for the CDR3: TGTGCCTGTGGCCTGCCACCGTACGAGCAGTACTTC. Protein sequence: CACGLPPYEQYF. The full variable domain, rest sourced from reference TRBV19 and TRBJ2-7, is DGGITQSPKYLFRKEGQNVTLSCEQNLNHDAMYWYRQDPGQGLRLIYYSQIVNDFQKGDIAEGYSVSREKKESFPLTVTSAQKNPTAFYLCACGLPPYEQYFGPGTRLTVT.